What follows are 2 T cell receptor beta chains derived from one specimen sequenced in a study of shared clonotypes between healthy human individuals (dated by TCRdb to 2018 to 2021). Library creation used the immunoSEQ multiplex PCR assay. TCRdb took over this immuneACCESS table, retaining in-frame rearrangements with V and J assigned. Such tables are incomplete; in checked studies, under half of the missing clones stem from an unresolved V gene, and the remainder is unexplained. The sample table records 2 million to 2.5 million clones; 85% to 95% of these occur just once. 0.37% of the sample is held by the ten biggest clonotypes. Sequences were obtained from naive CD4+ T cells from PBMCs. Read against the paper, the sample's cell subset or site label means: CD45RA+ positively selected. These receptors originate from a man between 18 and 29 years old in good health. Some clones in this sample may be carry-over from other donors' samples.

This clone came up a few times. The gene calls are TRBV7-9 and TRBJ1-1; TRBD1 agrees at 7 bases. Germline CDR1 SEHNR, CDR2 FQNEAQ (reference sequence). The V and J ends lost 3 bases and 10 bases, in that order; junction bases with no gene match: 8. CDR3 length equals 13 residues. The CDR3 sequence is CASSFPTGFRAFF. The CDR3 DNA follows: TGTGCCAGCAGCTTTCCGACAGGGTTTAGAGCTTTCTTT.

CDR3 amino acids: CASSSNQGAGELFF. The CDR3 DNA sequence: TGCGCCAGCAGCTCAAACCAGGGCGCCGGGGAGCTGTTTTTT. The chain couples TRBV5-1 to TRBJ2-2; a weak D match, TRBD1 (5 bases). The CDR3 covers 14 residues. Germline CDR1 SGHRS, CDR2 YFSETQ. V lost 3 bases to trimming and J lost 6 bases, with 12 bases between them.